This T cell receptor beta chain emerged from a study of patients and donors after allogeneic stem cell transplantation. CDR3 size: 15 residues. With V trimmed by 4 bases and J by 2 bases, 5 bases remained unmatched. MiXCR, applied by TCRdb to the RT-PCR reads, yields one record per CDR3 protein. Among approximately 160,000 distinct CDR3 sequences listed, approximately 24% were seen once. Specimen: blood, either unsorted or a sorted T cell fraction (not recorded which). The chain employs TRBV12-3 or TRBV12-4 and TRBJ2-5; 9 bases line up with TRBD2. The clonotype was recovered from a human donor who was either an allogeneic HSCT recipient or a stem cell or donor lymphocyte infusion donor (not recorded which). It is not recorded whose cells these are; they may come from a transplant donor. CDR3 loop: CASSYRTSEQETQYF. CDR3 in DNA: TGTGCCAGCAGTTATCGGACTAGCGAACAAGAGACCCAGTACTTC.